The clone carrying this T cell receptor beta chain was seen more than once but under ten times. The antigen remains undetermined. The data derive from a study of identical twins. Points from the study as a whole: Researchers caution that invariant MAIT and iNKT cells could partly confound zero-insertion analyses.

The CDR3 has 16 amino acids. Trimming took off 4 bases at V and 4 bases at J, with 16 bases between the two ends. CDR1 and CDR2 from the germline V gene are LGHNA and YSLEER. Template switching created a universal primer site, and the cDNA included unique molecular identifiers. TCRdb used MiXCR to reprocess the 5' RACE reads, holding one entry per CDR3 protein. This sample has 700,000 or so distinct CDR3 sequences; 8.5% to 9% occur once, and the top ten carry around 0.98%. These same data were also listed under a study on yellow fever vaccine responses in identical twins.

The material sequenced was PBMCs. The chain joins TRBV4-3 to TRBJ2-2, with D perhaps TRBD1 (5 bases). This TCR derives from a woman aged 18-30 years in good health. The CDR3 loop reads CASSPPASGITGELFF. CDR3 DNA sequence: TGCGCCAGCAGCCCACCCGCTTCAGGGATCACCGGGGAGCTGTTTTTT.